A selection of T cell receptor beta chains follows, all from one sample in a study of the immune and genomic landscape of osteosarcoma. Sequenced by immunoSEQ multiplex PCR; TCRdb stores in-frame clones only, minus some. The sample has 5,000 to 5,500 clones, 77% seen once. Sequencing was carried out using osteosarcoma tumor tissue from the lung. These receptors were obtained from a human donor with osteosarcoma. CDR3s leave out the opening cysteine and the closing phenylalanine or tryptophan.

ASSQDVASGRADEQF	TRBV4-2	TRBJ2-1
ASSLVGRLVNTGELF	TRBV7-2	TRBJ2-2
ASSLGALDTQY	TRBV7-9	TRBJ2-3
ASSLAHGIAGEVDTQY	TRBV7-6	TRBJ2-3
ASSDRDRVISGANVLT	TRBV7-2	TRBJ2-6
ASSYSVAYEQY	TRBV6-5	.
ASSYGVGSNQPQH	TRBV6-5	TRBJ1-5
ASSLDPHSYEQY	TRBV11-1	TRBJ2-7
SVAASGMVNEQF	TRBV29-1	TRBJ2-1
ASSQTGTVPYEQY	TRBV27	TRBJ2-7
ASSFPSTARLGGYT	TRBV5-5	TRBJ1-2
ASGRGGGGGYT	TRBV27	TRBJ1-2
ASRFEDGLYEQY	TRBV5-1	.
ASSRLHRTPSSDYGYT	TRBV4-3	TRBJ1-2
ASSVRGGVPNEKLF	TRBV7-8	TRBJ1-4
ASSLARDGDYGYT	TRBV11-2	TRBJ1-2
ASSQDLGGGTEAF	TRBV4-3	TRBJ1-1
ASGQTSGGYNEQF	TRBV6-6	TRBJ2-1
ASSTPHPWGNTEAF	TRBV19	TRBJ1-1
ASSQGRFMIREQY	TRBV4-1	TRBJ2-7
ASSWAGAGNQPQH	TRBV6-5	TRBJ1-5
ASSERGGTTEAF	TRBV19	TRBJ1-1
ASSPPDTYGAETQY	TRBV18	TRBJ2-5
ASSLTGGNQPQH	TRBV6-5	TRBJ1-5
ASSIDRRRGTEAF	TRBV19	TRBJ1-1
ASSWKAGDTEAF	TRBV7-3	TRBJ1-1
ASSLSGGADEQF	TRBV7-2	TRBJ2-1
ASSDLSGVGYT	TRBV6-5	TRBJ1-2
SVYRDVDSGANVLT	TRBV29-1	TRBJ2-6
ASTLRGGDYGYT	TRBV6-1	TRBJ1-2
ASSLDRAHGYT	TRBV11-2	TRBJ1-2
ASSFSRGSGSYEQY	TRBV7-9	TRBJ2-7
AISDRIVGSYGYT	TRBV10-3	TRBJ1-2
ASSQGAYLEQY	TRBV6-1	TRBJ2-7
ASSPRVAGGPGSGANVLT	TRBV4-2	TRBJ2-6
ASSSTISQNRF	TRBV7-9	TRBJ2-1
ASSVNRGSLLLNNRPQH	TRBV6-1	TRBJ1-5
ASMSRDRGEETQY	TRBV6-1	TRBJ2-5
ASSELFGTINNEQF	TRBV2	TRBJ2-1
ASSPGGGQETQY	TRBV7-2	TRBJ2-5
ASSRGTRVGPDTQY	TRBV19	TRBJ2-3
ASSRKSGRSSGEKLF	TRBV4-2	TRBJ1-4
AVKGAGGDGYT	TRBV10-3	TRBJ1-2
ASSPAGGPSYEQY	TRBV18	TRBJ2-7
ASSLSGDTYAATNEKLF	TRBV18	TRBJ1-4
ASSLWDMGYEQY	TRBV5-1	TRBJ2-7
ASTSFLRIHEQY	TRBV7-2	TRBJ2-7
ASSSASGRAWDTQY	TRBV4-2	TRBJ2-3